The present entry profiles one T cell receptor (beta chain) with its context. Its antigen has not been determined. Base qualities are not at hand, and no much larger clone is one base apart. Reading the label with the study, this specimen's treatment or condition is: live attenuated yellow fever vaccine strain. A standard Ficoll-Paque protocol was used to isolate PBMCs from peripheral blood. CD4 and CD8 T-cell fractions were isolated with Dynabeads CD4 and CD8 positive selection kits. TriZol was used to extract RNA from bulk PBMCs, CD4 and CD8 fractions, and dextramer-positive and dextramer-negative fractions. TCRdb shows the sequencer as Illumina NovaSeq 6000. TCR cDNA was synthesized by 5'RACE template switching, which introduced a universal primer site and unique molecular identifiers. Priming of cDNA synthesis was performed from both the TCR alpha and TCR beta constant segments. Library amplification involved two PCR steps, and the second step added sample barcodes and sequencing adapters. Libraries were sequenced on Illumina HiSeq 2500 (2x100 bp) or NovaSeq (2x150 bp). The authors processed their data as follows. Reads were demultiplexed and collapsed into UMI consensus sequences with MIGEC, and V(D)J alignment was performed with MiXCR. Clonotypes responding to the vaccine were identified with edgeR on replicate PBMC samples, with the criteria of FDR below 0.01 and a log2 fold change above 5 up to day 15. CD4 or CD8 identity was assigned to each bulk clonotype according to whether the clonotype was present at higher abundance in the sequenced CD4 repertoire or the sequenced CD8 repertoire. In TCRdb, the public reads were trimmed at Q25 with fastp and aligned with MiXCR, with productive beta chains retained. Duplicate CDR3 protein sequences are folded into a single record with the most common DNA and genes. These V and J calls derive from TCRdb rather than the authors' analysis. The sample records a few hundred thousand distinct CDR3 sequences, 8.7% of which are singletons. 3% to 3.5% of the sample is held by the ten biggest clonotypes.

As encoded in the germline V gene, CDR1 is MGHDK while CDR2 is SYGVNS. V is trimmed back by 0 bases and J by 2 bases, and the junction contains 6 bases that no gene match accounts for. Including the terminal cysteine and phenylalanine, the CDR3 comprises 17 residues. This entry keeps only the CDR3 DNA: 51 bases, framed from base 1. The data derive from a study of T cells after yellow fever vaccination (dated by TCRdb to between 2017 and 2020). Study-level background: The SMART-Seq v4 Ultra Low Input RNA kit was used to prepare libraries from fractions with low cell numbers. Blood samples were taken at several timepoints before and after primary and secondary immunization, and bulk PBMC replicates and cell subsets were isolated. To follow T-cell clones before and after both primary and booster YFV17D yellow fever vaccination, bulk TCR alpha and beta repertoires underwent longitudinal sequencing. Two healthy male donors, one aged 18 to 30 and one aged 30 to 40 years, made up the cohort. Results and caveats for the whole study, not just this receptor: After the booster, most of the clones that had expanded following primary vaccination were detected again (around 97% of CD4 and roughly 90% of CD8), which suggests that memory was broadly maintained. Because the study included only two donors, the extent to which the findings can be generalized is limited. The secondary T-cell response was found to be weaker but faster than the primary response, with a peak reached on day 5 rather than on day 15. Computational filtering was required because FACS-sorted repertoires could contain abundant contaminating clonotypes from the bulk population. A small fraction of clonotypes showed up in both the CD4 and CD8 compartments, probably as a result of convergent recombination.

The material was CD4+ T cells sorted from PBMCs, obtained 5 days after the yellow fever booster vaccination. The source is a man aged 18 to 35 who received the YFV17D yellow fever vaccine. The chain is encoded by TRBV25-1 joined to TRBJ2-3; 9 middle bases align to TRBD2. This receptor has the CDR3 CASSEYKASGDTDTQYF. In nucleotide form, the sequence is TGTGCCAGCAGTGAATATAAGGCTAGCGGGGACACAGATACGCAGTATTTT.